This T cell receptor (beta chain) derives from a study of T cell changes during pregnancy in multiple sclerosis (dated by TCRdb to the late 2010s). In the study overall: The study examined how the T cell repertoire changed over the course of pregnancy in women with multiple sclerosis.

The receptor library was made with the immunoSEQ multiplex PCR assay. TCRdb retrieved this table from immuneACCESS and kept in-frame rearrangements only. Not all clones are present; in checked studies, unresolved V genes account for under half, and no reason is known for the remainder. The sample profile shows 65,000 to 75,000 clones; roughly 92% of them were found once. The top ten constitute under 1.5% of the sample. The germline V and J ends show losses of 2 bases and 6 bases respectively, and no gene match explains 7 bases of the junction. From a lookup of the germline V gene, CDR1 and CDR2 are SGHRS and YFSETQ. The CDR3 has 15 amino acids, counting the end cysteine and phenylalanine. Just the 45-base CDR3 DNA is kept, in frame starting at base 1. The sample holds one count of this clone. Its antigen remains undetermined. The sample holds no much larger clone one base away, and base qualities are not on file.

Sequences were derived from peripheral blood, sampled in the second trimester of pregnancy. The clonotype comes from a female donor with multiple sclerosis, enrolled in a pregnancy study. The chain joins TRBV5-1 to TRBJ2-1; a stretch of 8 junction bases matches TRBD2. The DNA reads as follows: TGCGCCAGCAGCTTAGCGGGAGAACGTTTCAATGAGCAGTTCTTC. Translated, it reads CASSLAGERFNEQFF.